The rows below give T cell receptor beta chains drawn from one sample of a study of blood T cell repertoires in COVID-19. Generated by immunoSEQ multiplex PCR, the TCRdb table keeps only in-frame clones and is missing some. Of 29,000 or so clones detected, around 90% appear once; the ten largest clones hold around 12%. Sequenced sample: peripheral blood. These receptor sequences come from a human donor in a cohort sampled during active COVID-19. The donor label of this sample is uncertain. Each CDR3 is given with its conserved first and last residue. A D gene is named only where the DNA matches it firmly. Clone sizes are given selectively: once, few, many, or a class where the clone is expanded.

>TRBD1|TRBJ1-2|TRBV5-1|.
CASSLQGDYGYTF
TGCGCCAGCAGCCTACAGGGGGACTATGGCTACACCTTC
>.|TRBJ1-5|TRBV6-4|few
CASATEPNQPQHF
TGTGCCAGCGCCACGGAGCCCAATCAGCCCCAGCATTTT
>.|TRBJ2-1|TRBV5-1|.
CASSLDFSHSSYNEQFF
TGCGCCAGCAGCTTGGATTTTAGTCATAGCTCCTACAATGAGCAGTTCTTC
>TRBD2|TRBJ2-1|TRBV10-2|.
CASSVGGSSYNEQFF
TGCGCCAGCAGCGTGGGCGGGAGCTCCTACAATGAGCAGTTCTTC
>.|TRBJ2-2|TRBV7-6|.
CASSPDYWGFNTGELFF
TGTGCCAGCAGCCCGGACTATTGGGGATTCAACACCGGGGAGCTGTTTTTT
>.|TRBJ2-5|TRBV4-1|.
CASSQRGLSQETQYF
TGCGCCAGCAGCCAACGGGGACTTAGCCAAGAGACCCAGTACTTC
>.|TRBJ1-1|TRBV5-1|.
CASSLGDRYSEAFF
TGCGCCAGCAGCTTGGGTGACAGGTACAGTGAAGCTTTCTTT
>.|TRBJ1-4|TRBV29-1|once
CSVVGGDGEKLFF
TGCAGCGTTGTTGGGGGGGACGGAGAAAAACTGTTTTTT
>TRBD1|TRBJ1-4|TRBV5-1|.
CASSDTGGYNEKLFF
TGCGCCAGCAGCGATACAGGGGGGTACAATGAAAAACTGTTTTTT
>.|TRBJ1-1|TRBV12-5|.
CASGLERGTEAFF
TGTGCTAGTGGTTTGGAACGGGGAACTGAAGCTTTCTTT
>TRBD1|TRBJ1-2|TRBV19|.
CASSIGRGYGYTF
TGTGCCAGTAGTATTGGCAGGGGGTATGGCTACACCTTC
>.|TRBJ1-2|TRBV12-3/TRBV12-4|.
CASSRQDNYGYTF
TGTGCCAGCAGCCGACAGGATAACTATGGCTACACCTTC
>TRBD1|TRBJ2-5|TRBV5-1|.
CASRSLGTGQETQYF
TGCGCCAGCAGGTCCTTAGGGACAGGGCAAGAGACCCAGTACTTC
>TRBD2|TRBJ2-1|TRBV5-1|.
CASSALGGRAYNEQFF
TGCGCCAGCAGCGCCCTTGGAGGGAGGGCCTACAATGAGCAGTTCTTC
>.|TRBJ1-2|TRBV30|.
CAWARGLYGYTF
TGTGCCTGGGCGAGAGGTCTCTATGGCTACACCTTC
>TRBD1|TRBJ1-1|TRBV6-6|.
CASRLRQGNTEAFF
TGTGCCAGCAGACTCCGACAGGGGAACACTGAAGCTTTCTTT
>TRBD1|TRBJ1-1|TRBV19|.
CASNNRDRGAFF
TGTGCCAGTAACAACCGGGACAGGGGGGCTTTCTTT
>TRBD2|TRBJ2-3|TRBV5-4|.
CATRLAVTDTQYF
TGTGCCACCAGACTAGCGGTCACAGATACGCAGTATTTT